The 21 T cell receptor beta chains below all came from one sample that was sequenced in a study of blood T cells in healthy people across ages. Primed by a sample-barcoded 5' primer and a J-beta primer mix, a second PCR proceeded for about 7 to 11 cycles. TCRdb redid the calling of the 5' RACE reads with MiXCR, one entry per CDR3 protein. This sample has about 620,000 distinct CDR3 sequences, with about 50% found just once. The sequenced sample consisted of blood. These receptors all stem from a woman of 80 years or more in good health.

The chain couples TRBV5-1 to TRBJ1-1; 8 bases agree with TRBD1. This CDR3 has 14 residues. The V and J ends lost 4 bases and 8 bases, in that order; junction bases with no gene match: 10. Germline assignment: CDR1 SGHRS and CDR2 YFSETQ. CDR3 in amino acids: CASSRTTGASEAFF. CDR3 nucleotides: TGCGCCAGCAGCCGAACGACAGGGGCCTCGGAAGCTTTCTTT. Drawing the rest from reference TRBV5-1 and TRBJ1-1, the complete variable domain is KAGVTQTPRYLIKTRGQQVTLSCSPISGHRSVSWYQQTPGQGLQFLFEYFSETQRNKGNFPGRFSGRQFSNSRSEMNVSTLELGDSALYLCASSRTTGASEAFFGQGTRLTVV.

This chain joins TRBV20-1 and TRBJ2-1, with D tentatively TRBD1 or TRBD2 (5 bases each). The CDR3 consists of 16 residues. The V gene lost 3 bases and the J gene lost 0 bases, with 15 bases spanning the gap. CDR1 and CDR2 from the germline V gene are DFQATT and SNEGSKA (reference sequence). For the CDR3, the DNA is TGCAGTGCTAGGGCTCCCTGGGGGTACTCCTACAATGAGCAGTTCTTC. Translating it yields CSARAPWGYSYNEQFF.

This clonotype was counted at least ten times. DNA of the CDR3: TGCAGTGCTAGAGGGGACAGGGGTATGAACACTGAAGCTTTCTTT. This sequence encodes CSARGDRGMNTEAFF. The V and J genes are TRBV20-1 and TRBJ1-1, with 10 bases lining up with TRBD1. From germline, CDR1 is DFQATT and CDR2 SNEGSKA (reference sequence). The CDR3 is 15 residues long. Trimming removed 1 base from V and 0 bases from J; junction bases left unmatched: 2.

On this clonotype: Just one base apart from a much larger clone, this may be a read error. J is TRBJ2-1 and V is TRBV10-3; D perhaps matches TRBD1 (6 bases). V was clipped by 4 bases and J by 13 bases, with 17 bases between them. The V gene's germline CDR1 is ENHRY and CDR2 SYGVKD. The CDR3 covers 13 residues. CDR3 loop: CAISAEGEETQFF. The CDR3 DNA is TGTGCCATCAGTGCTGAGGGGGAAGAGACCCAGTTCTTC.

This clonotype was detected ten times or more. The chain employs TRBV20-1 and TRBJ2-7; 8 nucleotides agree with TRBD2. V lost 3 bases and J lost 1; bases outside the gene matches: 5. There are 14 residues in the CDR3. The germline gives CDR1 DFQATT, CDR2 SNEGSKA (reference sequence). The CDR3 spells CSARKRELSYEQYF. In DNA, the CDR3 is TGCAGTGCTAGGAAGCGGGAGTTATCCTACGAGCAGTACTTC.

The chain combines TRBV29-1 with TRBJ2-7; D uncertain. Germline V gene sequence: CDR1 SQVTM, CDR2 ANQGSEA. V gave up 4 bases and J gave up 5 bases, with 6 bases separating them. This CDR3 has 10 residues. The CDR3 nucleotides are TGCAGCGTTGGACATGACGAGCAGTACTTC. It encodes CSVGHDEQYF.

This clonotype was seen a few times. The rearrangement uses TRBV5-1 and TRBJ2-1, with D possibly TRBD1 on 5 matching bases. CDR3 size: 15 residues. Trimming left V 4 bases short and J 2 bases short, with 13 bases between. Germline V CDR1 and CDR2: SGHRS, YFSETQ. The CDR3 region is CASSPGQSTYNEQFF. In nucleotides, the CDR3 is TGCGCCAGCAGCCCCGGACAATCAACCTACAATGAGCAGTTCTTC.

This clonotype was counted only a few times. A read error may explain this, as a much larger clone is one base away. This chain joins TRBV24-1 and TRBJ2-7; the D is unclear. Trimming took 3 bases from V and 7 from J, leaving 9 bases between them. The CDR3 is 12 amino acids. Germline V lookup: CDR1 KGHDR, CDR2 SFDVKD. DNA for the CDR3: TGTGCCACCAGTGATCCTAGAGATGAGCAGTACTTC. Protein sequence: CATSDPRDEQYF.

About this clonotype itself: This may be a read error, as it is one base from a much larger clone. The V and J genes are TRBV7-8 and TRBJ2-7; no clear D gene. The CDR3 runs 13 residues. Germline values: CDR1 SGHVS, CDR2 FQNEAQ. DNA of the CDR3: TGTGCCGGCAGCCCCGATCCTATGAACGAGCAGTACTTC. Translating it yields CAGSPDPMNEQYF. The full variable domain, completed using reference TRBV7-8 and TRBJ2-7, is GAGVSQSPRYKVAKRGQDVALRCDPISGHVSLFWYQQALGQGPEFLTYFQNEAQLDKSGLPSDRFFAERPEGSVSTLKIQRTQQEDSAVYLCAGSPDPMNEQYFGPGTRLTVT.

Remarks on this clonotype: A much larger clone lies one base from this, so it may be a read error. Written as DNA, the CDR3 is TGTGCCAGCAGCGTAGCGGTCGAGCAGTACTTC. Translating it yields CASSVAVEQYF. The chain links TRBV7-9 to TRBJ2-7; D perhaps matches TRBD2 (6 bases). The CDR3 runs 11 residues. Germline V CDR1 and CDR2: SEHNR, FQNEAQ (reference sequence).

A word on this clonotype: A much bigger clone sits one base away, suggesting this may be a read error. The gene calls are TRBV5-1 and TRBJ2-3, with D perhaps TRBD2 (5 bases). This CDR3 region has 14 residues. Germline V gene sequence: CDR1 SGHRS, CDR2 YFSETQ. Trimming stripped 4 bases from V and 1 base from J, with 10 bases between. The CDR3 DNA reads as TGCGCCAGCAGCGTGATCGGGGGCACAGATACGCAGTATTTT. Protein: CASSVIGGTDTQYF.

Only one count was recorded for this clonotype. For the CDR3, the DNA is TGTGCCGGCTCCGGGGGGACCGGGGAGCTGTTTTTT. This sequence encodes CAGSGGTGELFF. V is TRBV6-6 and J is TRBJ2-2; 7 nucleotides line up with TRBD2. V lost 11 bases, J lost 5 bases, and 5 bases stayed unmatched. The CDR3 runs to 12 residues. The germline V gene encodes CDR1 MNHNY and CDR2 SVGAGI (reference sequence).

This clonotype has only a few counts. The rearrangement uses TRBV12-3 or TRBV12-4 and TRBJ1-1; TRBD1 aligns across 7 bases. V gave up 3 bases and J gave up 6 bases; unmatched junction bases: 10. This CDR3 has 15 residues. The CDR3 loop reads CASSFGGDRPPEAFF. The CDR3 DNA follows: TGTGCCAGCAGTTTTGGTGGGGACAGACCGCCTGAAGCTTTCTTT.

This clonotype turned up a few times. The V call is TRBV14, the J call TRBJ2-5, with D unresolved. Germline CDR1 is SGHDN and CDR2 is FVKESK. Trimming removed 0 bases from V and 11 bases from J, with 19 bases in between. CDR3 length: 15 residues. The CDR3 DNA reads TGTGCCAGCAGCCAAGATGCGGTTCTGGTCAATGAGCAGTACTTC. Translation: CASSQDAVLVNEQYF.

This clonotype was detected a few times. The V call is TRBV2, the J call TRBJ2-1; D gene unclear. CDR1 and CDR2 (germline): SNHLY, FYNNEI. This CDR3 contains 14 residues. V was pared by 6 bases and J by 8 bases, with 17 bases between. CDR3 residues: CASSPVFTSDEQFF. The CDR3 nucleotides are TGTGCCAGCAGCCCCGTCTTTACATCGGATGAGCAGTTCTTC.

This clonotype was seen ten or more times. CDR3 bases: TGTGCCAGCAGCTTACCGCCCGATTCGGGACCCAGCTCCTACAATGAGCAGTTCTTC. It codes for CASSLPPDSGPSSYNEQFF. The genes are TRBV7-3 and TRBJ2-1; possibly TRBD1 or TRBD2 for D (5 bases each). CDR3 size: 19 residues. The ends were cut back, 2 bases at V and 0 bases at J, with 20 bases in the middle. The germline V gene has CDR1 SGHTA and CDR2 FQGTGA.

This rearrangement joins TRBV12-3 or TRBV12-4 to TRBJ2-1, with 7 bases that match TRBD1. With 6 bases clipped from V and 15 bases from J, the junction kept 11 bases outside the gene matches. There are 12 residues in the CDR3. In DNA, the CDR3 is TGTGCCAGCAGAACTCGCAACAGGGGTCCGTTCTTC. Translated: CASRTRNRGPFF.

The chain carries TRBV7-2 and TRBJ1-3, with TRBD1 identical over 7 bases. There are 14 residues in the CDR3. V lost 2 bases and J lost 4; bases outside the gene matches: 2. CDR1 and CDR2 from the germline V gene are SGHTA and FQGNSA. This CDR3 is CASSLTGQGNTIYF. The CDR3 nucleotides are TGTGCCAGCAGCTTAACGGGACAGGGAAACACCATATATTTT.

The rearrangement joins TRBV7-2 to TRBJ2-5; 11 positions match TRBD1. From germline, CDR1 is SGHTA and CDR2 FQGNSA. V lost 5 bases to trimming and J lost 4 bases; unmatched junction nucleotides: 3. This CDR3 comprises 14 residues. The CDR3 spells CASSMDRGRETQYF. In nucleotides, the CDR3 is TGTGCCAGCAGCATGGACAGGGGGCGAGAGACCCAGTACTTC.

This clonotype was counted ten times or more. The J gene is TRBJ2-1, the V gene TRBV7-2, with D unresolved. The V end was cut by 3 bases, the J end by 9 bases, with 6 bases between. Looked up from germline, CDR1 is SGHTA and CDR2 is FQGNSA. This CDR3 comprises 11 residues. The CDR3 DNA sequence: TGTGCCAGCAGCTTGAGCCTTGAGCAGTTCTTC. This codes for CASSLSLEQFF.

The chain combines TRBV3-1 with TRBJ2-7; D is possibly TRBD1 or TRBD2 (5 bases each). Germline V gives CDR1 LGHDT, CDR2 YNNKEL (reference sequence). This CDR3 spans 13 amino acids. V lost 0 bases, J lost 10 bases, and 13 bases lay in between. The CDR3 DNA reads as TGTGCCAGCAGCCAAGATCGAGGGGATCCCCAGTACTTC. Translated, it gives CASSQDRGDPQYF.